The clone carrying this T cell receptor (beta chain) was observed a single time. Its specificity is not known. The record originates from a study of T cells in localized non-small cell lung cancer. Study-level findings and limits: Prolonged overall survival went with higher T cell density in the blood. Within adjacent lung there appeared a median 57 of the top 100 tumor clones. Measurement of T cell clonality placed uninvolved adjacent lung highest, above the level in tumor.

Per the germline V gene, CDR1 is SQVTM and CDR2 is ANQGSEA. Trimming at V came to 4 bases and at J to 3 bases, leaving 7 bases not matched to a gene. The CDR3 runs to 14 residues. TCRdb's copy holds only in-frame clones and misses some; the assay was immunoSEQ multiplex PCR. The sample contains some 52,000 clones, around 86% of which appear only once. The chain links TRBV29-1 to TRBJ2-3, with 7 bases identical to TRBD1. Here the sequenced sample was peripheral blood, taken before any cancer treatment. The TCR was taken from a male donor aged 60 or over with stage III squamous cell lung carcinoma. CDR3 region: CSVATGLRTDTQYF. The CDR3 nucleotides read TGCAGCGTTGCGACAGGGCTCCGGACAGATACGCAGTATTTT.